What follows describes a single T cell receptor (beta chain). The antigen is unknown. CDR3 size: 12 residues. CDR1 is SNHLY and CDR2 is FYNNEI in the germline V gene. Trimming took off 10 bases at V and 2 bases at J, with 10 bases between the two ends. This record belongs to a study of CD8+ T cells in alopecia areata. Study in general: Tofacitinib administration to treated patients was oral, at 5 to 10 mg twice daily. Study findings and constraints: Expanded CD8+ clones among the top 100, and scalp clonality, were significantly decreased by tofacitinib.

Documented treatment: oral pan-JAK inhibitor, 5-10 mg twice daily. Extraction and reverse transcription of RNA yielded cDNA as the sequencing template. Only in-frame clones appear in the TCRdb table, and some are missing; sequencing was by immunoSEQ multiplex PCR. The sample lists 150,000 to 200,000 clones, roughly 60% seen once, with 5% to 6% in the top ten. This sequence was found in a human donor with alopecia areata. Source: CD4+ T cells sorted from blood, taken at week 24, from a patient treated with tofacitinib. V gene TRBV2 combines with J gene TRBJ2-3; D uncertain. The CDR3 reads CATRSYTDTQYF. In DNA form, the CDR3 reads TGTGCCACTCGTTCGTACACAGATACGCAGTATTTT.